This TCR beta chain came from a study of beta chain features in type 1 diabetes. Note on this clone: Its antigen remains unknown.

Points from the study as a whole: A moderate, significant TCRB CDR3 shortening appeared in type 1 diabetes across four CD4+ subsets.

The entirety of the isolated RNA underwent reverse transcription, so expressed TCRB transcripts were sequenced. The protocol was immunoSEQ multiplex PCR, while the TCRdb copy is restricted to in-frame clones and leaves out a portion. The sample consists of about 740,000 clones, 10% to 15% of them appearing once. Sorted CD4+ subsets: naive, central memory, regulatory, stem cell-like memory (CD45RO/CCR7/CD25/CD127/CD95/CD27 panel). Germline loops: CDR1 LGHNA, CDR2 YNFKEQ. The CDR3 extends over 13 amino acids. V was pared by 1 base and J by 2 bases, with 6 bases between. The chain combines TRBV4-2 with TRBJ2-7; D unclear. The sequence was collected from a man between 18 and 29 years old with type 1 diabetes. The sequenced sample was naive CD4+ T cells from blood. This CDR3 reads CASSQGGTYEQYF. DNA for the CDR3: TGTGCCAGCAGCCAAGGGGGAACCTACGAGCAGTACTTC.